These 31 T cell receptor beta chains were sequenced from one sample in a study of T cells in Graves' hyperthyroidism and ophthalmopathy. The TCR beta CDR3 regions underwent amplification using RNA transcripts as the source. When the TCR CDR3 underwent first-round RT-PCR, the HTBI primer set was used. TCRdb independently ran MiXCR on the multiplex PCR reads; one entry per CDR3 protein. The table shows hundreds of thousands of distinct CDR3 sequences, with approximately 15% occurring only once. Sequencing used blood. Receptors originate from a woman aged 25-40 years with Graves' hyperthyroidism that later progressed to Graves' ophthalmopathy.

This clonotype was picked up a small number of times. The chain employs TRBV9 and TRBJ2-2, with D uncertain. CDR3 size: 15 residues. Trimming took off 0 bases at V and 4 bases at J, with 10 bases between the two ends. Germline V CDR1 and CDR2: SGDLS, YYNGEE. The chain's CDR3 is CASSVGGSSTGELFF. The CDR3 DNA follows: TGTGCCAGCAGCGTAGGTGGCTCGAGCACCGGGGAGCTGTTTTTT.

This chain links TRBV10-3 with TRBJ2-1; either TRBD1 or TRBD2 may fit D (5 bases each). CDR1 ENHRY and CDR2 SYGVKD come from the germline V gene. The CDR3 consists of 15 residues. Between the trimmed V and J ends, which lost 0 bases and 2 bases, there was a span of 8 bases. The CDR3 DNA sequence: TGTGCCATCAGTGAGTCGACGGGGCCCTACAATGAGCAGTTCTTC. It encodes CAISESTGPYNEQFF.

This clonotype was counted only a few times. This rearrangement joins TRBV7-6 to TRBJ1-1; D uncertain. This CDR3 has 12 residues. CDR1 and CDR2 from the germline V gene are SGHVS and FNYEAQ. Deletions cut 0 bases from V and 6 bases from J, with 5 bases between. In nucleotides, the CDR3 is TGTGCCAGCAGCTTAGCGGGATCTGAAGCTTTCTTT. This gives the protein CASSLAGSEAFF. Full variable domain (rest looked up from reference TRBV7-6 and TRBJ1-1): GAGVSQSPRYKVTKRGQDVALRCDPISGHVSLYWYRQALGQGPEFLTYFNYEAQQDKSGLPNDRFSAERPEGSISTLTIQRTEQRDSAMYRCASSLAGSEAFFGQGTRLTVV.

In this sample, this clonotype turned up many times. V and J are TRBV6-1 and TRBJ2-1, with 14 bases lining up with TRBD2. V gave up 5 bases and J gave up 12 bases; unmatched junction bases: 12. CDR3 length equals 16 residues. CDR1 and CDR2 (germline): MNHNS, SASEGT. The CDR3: CASSYEGGTSGSAQFF. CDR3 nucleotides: TGTGCCAGCAGTTACGAGGGTGGGACTAGCGGGAGTGCGCAGTTCTTC.

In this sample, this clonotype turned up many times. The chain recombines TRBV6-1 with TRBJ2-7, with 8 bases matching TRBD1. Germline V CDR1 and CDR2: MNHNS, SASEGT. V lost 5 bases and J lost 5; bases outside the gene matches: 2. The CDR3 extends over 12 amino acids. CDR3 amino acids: CASSSDRDEQYF. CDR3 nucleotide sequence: TGTGCCAGCAGTTCGGACAGGGACGAGCAGTACTTC.

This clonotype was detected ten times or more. The CDR3 here is CASGSRVSPLHF. Here the CDR3 DNA reads TGTGCTAGTGGTTCCCGGGTGTCACCCCTCCACTTT. The rearrangement uses TRBV12-5 and TRBJ1-6; no reliable D call. Germline CDR1 is LGHNT and CDR2 is FRNRAP. The CDR3 runs to 12 residues. Between the trimmed V and J ends, which lost 4 bases and 10 bases, there was a span of 8 bases. Complete variable domain (other parts from reference TRBV12-5 and TRBJ1-6): DARVTQTPRHKVTEMGQEVTMRCQPILGHNTVFWYRQTMMQGLELLAYFRNRAPLDDSGMPKDRFSAEMPDATLATLKIQPSEPRDSAVYFCASGSRVSPLHFGNGTRLTVT.

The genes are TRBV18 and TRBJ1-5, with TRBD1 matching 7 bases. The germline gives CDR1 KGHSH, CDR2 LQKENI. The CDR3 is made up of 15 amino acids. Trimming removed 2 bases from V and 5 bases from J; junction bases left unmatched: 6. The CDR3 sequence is CASSPAGQSHQPQHF. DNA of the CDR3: TGTGCCAGCTCACCAGCGGGACAGAGTCATCAGCCCCAGCATTTT.

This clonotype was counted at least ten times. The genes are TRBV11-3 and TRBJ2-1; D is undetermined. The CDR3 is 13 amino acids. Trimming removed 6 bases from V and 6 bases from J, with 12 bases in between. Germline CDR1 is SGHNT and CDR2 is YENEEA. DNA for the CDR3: TGTGCCAGCAGATCCATTGTGGGCAATGAGCAGTTCTTC. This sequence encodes CASRSIVGNEQFF.

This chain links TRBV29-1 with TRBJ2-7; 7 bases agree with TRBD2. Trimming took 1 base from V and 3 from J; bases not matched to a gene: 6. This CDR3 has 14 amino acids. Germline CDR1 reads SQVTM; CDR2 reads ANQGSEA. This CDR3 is CSVEGGTTNYEQYF. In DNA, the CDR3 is TGCAGCGTTGAAGGTGGGACTACCAACTACGAGCAGTACTTC.

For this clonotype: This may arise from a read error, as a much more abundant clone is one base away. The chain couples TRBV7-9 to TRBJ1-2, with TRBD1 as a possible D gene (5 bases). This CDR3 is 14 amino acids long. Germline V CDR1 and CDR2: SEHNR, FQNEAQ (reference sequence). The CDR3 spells CTSSPHTGGGGYTF. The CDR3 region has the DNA TGTACCAGCAGCCCACATACAGGCGGCGGCGGCTACACCTTC.

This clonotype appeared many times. In DNA, the CDR3 is TGTGCCAGTACGCCGGGACGCCTTCCCTACGAGCAGTACTTC. Translation: CASTPGRLPYEQYF. The chain combines TRBV25-1 with TRBJ2-7, with D perhaps assigned TRBD1 or TRBD2 (5 bases each). V was clipped by 9 bases and J by 2 bases, with 17 bases between them. Looked up from germline, CDR1 is MGHDK and CDR2 is SYGVNS. The CDR3 contains 14 residues.

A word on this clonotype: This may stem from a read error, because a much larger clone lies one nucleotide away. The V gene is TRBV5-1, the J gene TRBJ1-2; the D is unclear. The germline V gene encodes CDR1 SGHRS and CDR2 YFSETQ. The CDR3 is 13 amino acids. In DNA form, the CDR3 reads TGCGCCAGCAGCTTGGGTGGACTGGATGGCTGCACCTTC. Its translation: CASSLGGLDGCTF.

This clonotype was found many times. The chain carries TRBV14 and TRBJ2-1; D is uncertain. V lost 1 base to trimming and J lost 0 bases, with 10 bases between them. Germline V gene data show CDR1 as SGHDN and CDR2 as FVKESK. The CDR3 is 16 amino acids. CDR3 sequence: CASSQAGRDSYNEQFF. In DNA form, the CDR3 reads TGTGCCAGCAGCCAAGCTGGGCGAGACTCCTACAATGAGCAGTTCTTC.

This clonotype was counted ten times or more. Here the CDR3 DNA reads TGCAGTGCTAGAGACTTTGAGGGGGGCCAAGAGACCCAGTACTTC. This sequence encodes CSARDFEGGQETQYF. The V and J genes are TRBV20-1 and TRBJ2-5; either TRBD1 or TRBD2 may supply D (6 bases each). Germline values: CDR1 DFQATT, CDR2 SNEGSKA (reference sequence). CDR3 length: 15 amino acids. V was cut by 0 bases and J by 1 base, with 12 bases left in between.

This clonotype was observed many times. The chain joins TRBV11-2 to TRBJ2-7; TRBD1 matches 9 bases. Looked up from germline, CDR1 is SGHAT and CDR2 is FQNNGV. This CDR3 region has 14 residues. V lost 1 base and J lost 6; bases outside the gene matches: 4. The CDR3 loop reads CASSLVQGAGEQYF. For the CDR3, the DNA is TGTGCCAGCAGCTTAGTACAGGGGGCAGGCGAGCAGTACTTC.

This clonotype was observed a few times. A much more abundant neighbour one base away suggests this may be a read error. CDR3 DNA: TGTGCCAGCAGTCCCCCGGGGGGAGTGCACGAGCAGTACTTC. Protein: CASSPPGGVHEQYF. This sequence joins TRBV12-3 or TRBV12-4 and TRBJ2-7; 7 nucleotides match TRBD2. Germline trimming cut 5 bases from V and 5 bases from J; bases unmatched to any gene: 9. CDR3 size: 14 residues.

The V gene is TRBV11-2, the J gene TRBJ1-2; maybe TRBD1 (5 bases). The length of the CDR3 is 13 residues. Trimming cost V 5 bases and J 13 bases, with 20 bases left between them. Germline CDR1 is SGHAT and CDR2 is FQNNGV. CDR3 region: CASSPLQGVRSTF. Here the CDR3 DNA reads TGTGCCAGCAGCCCTCTTCAGGGAGTTCGGAGCACCTTC.

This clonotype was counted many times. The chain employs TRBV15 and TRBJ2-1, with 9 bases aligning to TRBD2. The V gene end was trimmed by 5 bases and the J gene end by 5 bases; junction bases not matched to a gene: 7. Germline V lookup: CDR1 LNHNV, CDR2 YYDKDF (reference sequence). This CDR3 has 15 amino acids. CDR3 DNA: TGTGCCACCAGCTTTTCCGGGACTAGCAACAATGAGCAGTTCTTC. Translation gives CATSFSGTSNNEQFF.

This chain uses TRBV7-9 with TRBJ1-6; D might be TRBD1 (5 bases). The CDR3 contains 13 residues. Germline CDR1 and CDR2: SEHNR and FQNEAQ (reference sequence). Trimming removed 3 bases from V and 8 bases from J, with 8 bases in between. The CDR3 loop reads CASSFGGDSPLHF. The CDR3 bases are TGTGCCAGCAGCTTCGGGGGGGATTCACCCCTCCACTTT.

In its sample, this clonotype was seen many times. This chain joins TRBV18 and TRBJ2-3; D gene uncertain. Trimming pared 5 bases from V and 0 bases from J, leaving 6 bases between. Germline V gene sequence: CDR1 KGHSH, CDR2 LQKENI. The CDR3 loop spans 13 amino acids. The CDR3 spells CASSMTSTDTQYF. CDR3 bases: TGTGCCAGCTCAATGACTAGCACAGATACGCAGTATTTT.

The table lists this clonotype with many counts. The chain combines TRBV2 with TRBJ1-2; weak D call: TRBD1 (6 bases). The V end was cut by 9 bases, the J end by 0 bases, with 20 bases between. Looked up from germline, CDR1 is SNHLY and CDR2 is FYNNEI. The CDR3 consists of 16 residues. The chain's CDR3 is CASLQTQGSANYGYTF. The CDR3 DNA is TGTGCCAGTCTTCAAACTCAGGGGTCAGCTAACTATGGCTACACCTTC.

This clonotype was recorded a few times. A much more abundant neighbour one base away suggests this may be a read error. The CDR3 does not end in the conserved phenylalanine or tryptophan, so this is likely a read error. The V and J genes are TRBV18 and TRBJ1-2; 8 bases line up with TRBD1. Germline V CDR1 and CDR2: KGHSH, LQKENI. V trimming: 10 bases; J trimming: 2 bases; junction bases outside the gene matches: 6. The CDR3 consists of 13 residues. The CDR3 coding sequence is TGTGCCACCGGACAGGGCGAAAACTATGGCTACACCCTC. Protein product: CATGQGENYGYTL.

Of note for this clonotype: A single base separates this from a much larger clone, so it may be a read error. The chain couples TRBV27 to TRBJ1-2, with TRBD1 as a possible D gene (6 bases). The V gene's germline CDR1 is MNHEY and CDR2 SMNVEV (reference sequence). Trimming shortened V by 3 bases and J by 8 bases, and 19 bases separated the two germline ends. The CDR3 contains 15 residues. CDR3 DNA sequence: TGTGCCAGCAGTTTGTCCCCAGGGGCGGCTAGGGGCTACACCTTC. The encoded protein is CASSLSPGAARGYTF.

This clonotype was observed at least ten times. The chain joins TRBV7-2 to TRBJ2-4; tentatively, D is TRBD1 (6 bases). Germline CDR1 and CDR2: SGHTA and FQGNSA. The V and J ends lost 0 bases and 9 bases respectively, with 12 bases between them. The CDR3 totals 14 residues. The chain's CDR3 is CASSLAEFRGIQYF. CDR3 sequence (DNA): TGTGCCAGCAGCTTAGCGGAATTCAGGGGCATTCAGTACTTC.

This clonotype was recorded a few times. Here the CDR3 reads CASQIDNSYNEQFF. Written as DNA, the CDR3 is TGTGCCAGTCAAATCGACAACTCCTACAATGAGCAGTTCTTC. The chain recombines TRBV19 with TRBJ2-1; D is ambiguous. Between the trimmed V and J ends, which lost 8 bases and 0 bases, there was a span of 11 bases. The CDR3 spans 14 residues. Germline CDR1 and CDR2: LNHDA and SQIVND (reference sequence).

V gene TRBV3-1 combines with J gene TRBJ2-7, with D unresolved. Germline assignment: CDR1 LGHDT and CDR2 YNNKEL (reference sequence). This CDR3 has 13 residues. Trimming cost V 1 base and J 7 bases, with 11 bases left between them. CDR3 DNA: TGTGCCAGCAGCCAAGCTCTATCGCGGGAGCAGTACTTC. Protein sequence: CASSQALSREQYF.

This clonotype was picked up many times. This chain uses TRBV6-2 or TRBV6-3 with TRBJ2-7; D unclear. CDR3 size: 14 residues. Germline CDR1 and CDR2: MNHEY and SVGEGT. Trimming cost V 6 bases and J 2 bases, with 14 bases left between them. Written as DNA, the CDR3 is TGTGCCAGCAGCTTCAGCAGCGTAGCCTACGAGCAGTACTTC. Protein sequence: CASSFSSVAYEQYF.

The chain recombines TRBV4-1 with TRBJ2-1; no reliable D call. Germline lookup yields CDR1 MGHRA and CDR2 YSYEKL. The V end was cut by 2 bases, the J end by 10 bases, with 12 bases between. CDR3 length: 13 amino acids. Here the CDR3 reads CASSQRAGQEQFF. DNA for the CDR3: TGCGCCAGCAGCCAAAGAGCAGGCCAGGAGCAGTTCTTC.

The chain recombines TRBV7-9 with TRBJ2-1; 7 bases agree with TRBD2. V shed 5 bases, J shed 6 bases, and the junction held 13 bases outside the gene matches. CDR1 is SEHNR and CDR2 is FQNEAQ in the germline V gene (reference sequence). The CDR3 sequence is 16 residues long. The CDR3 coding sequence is TGTGCCAGCAGCCCCAGCCCAGCGGGATCATTCAATGAGCAGTTCTTC. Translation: CASSPSPAGSFNEQFF.

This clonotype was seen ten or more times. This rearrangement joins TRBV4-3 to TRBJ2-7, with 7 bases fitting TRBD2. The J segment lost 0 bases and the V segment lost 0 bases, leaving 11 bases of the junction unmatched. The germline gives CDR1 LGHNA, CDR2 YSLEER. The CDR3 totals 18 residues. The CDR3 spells CASSQEASGGHLSYEQYF. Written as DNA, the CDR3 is TGCGCCAGCAGCCAAGAAGCCTCGGGAGGACACCTCTCCTACGAGCAGTACTTC.

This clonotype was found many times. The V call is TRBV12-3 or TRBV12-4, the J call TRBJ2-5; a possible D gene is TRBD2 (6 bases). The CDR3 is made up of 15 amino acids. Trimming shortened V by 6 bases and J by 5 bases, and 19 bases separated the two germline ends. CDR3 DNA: TGTGCCAGCAGCCCACGGGACGGCGGAGGGGAGACCCAGTACTTC. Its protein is CASSPRDGGGETQYF.